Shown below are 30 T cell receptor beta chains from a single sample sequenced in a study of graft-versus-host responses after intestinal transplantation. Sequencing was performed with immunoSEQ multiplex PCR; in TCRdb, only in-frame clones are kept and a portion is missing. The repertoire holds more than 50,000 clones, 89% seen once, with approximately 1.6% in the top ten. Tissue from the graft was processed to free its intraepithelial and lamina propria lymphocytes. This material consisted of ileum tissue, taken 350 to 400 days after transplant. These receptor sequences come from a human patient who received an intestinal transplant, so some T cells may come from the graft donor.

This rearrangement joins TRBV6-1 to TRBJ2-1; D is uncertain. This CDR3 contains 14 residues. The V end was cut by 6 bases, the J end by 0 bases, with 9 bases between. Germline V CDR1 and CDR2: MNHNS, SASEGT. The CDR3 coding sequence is TGTGCCAGCAGGACGGTGGGCTCCTACAATGAGCAGTTCTTC. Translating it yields CASRTVGSYNEQFF.

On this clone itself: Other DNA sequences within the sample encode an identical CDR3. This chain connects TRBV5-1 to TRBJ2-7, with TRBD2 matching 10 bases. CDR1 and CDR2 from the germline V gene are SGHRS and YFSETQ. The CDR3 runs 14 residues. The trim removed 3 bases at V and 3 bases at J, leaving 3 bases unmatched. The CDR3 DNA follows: TGCGCCAGCAGCTCTAGCGGGGGCGGCTACGAGCAGTACTTC. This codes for CASSSSGGGYEQYF.

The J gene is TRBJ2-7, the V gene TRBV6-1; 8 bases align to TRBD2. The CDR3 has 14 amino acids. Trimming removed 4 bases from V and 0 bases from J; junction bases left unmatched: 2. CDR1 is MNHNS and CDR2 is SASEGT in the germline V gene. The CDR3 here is CASSASGPSYEQYF. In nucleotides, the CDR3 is TGTGCCAGCAGTGCTAGCGGGCCCTCCTACGAGCAGTACTTC.

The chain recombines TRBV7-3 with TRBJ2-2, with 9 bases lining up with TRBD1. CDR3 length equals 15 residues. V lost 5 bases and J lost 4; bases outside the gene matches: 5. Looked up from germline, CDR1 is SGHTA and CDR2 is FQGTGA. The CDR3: CASSPGTGFTGELFF. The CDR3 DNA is TGTGCCAGCAGCCCCGGGACAGGGTTCACCGGGGAGCTGTTTTTT. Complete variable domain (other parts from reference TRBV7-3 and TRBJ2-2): GAGVSQTPSNKVTEKGKYVELRCDPISGHTALYWYRQSLGQGPEFLIYFQGTGAADDSGLPNDRFFAVRPEGSVSTLKIQRTERGDSAVYLCASSPGTGFTGELFFGEGSRLTVL.

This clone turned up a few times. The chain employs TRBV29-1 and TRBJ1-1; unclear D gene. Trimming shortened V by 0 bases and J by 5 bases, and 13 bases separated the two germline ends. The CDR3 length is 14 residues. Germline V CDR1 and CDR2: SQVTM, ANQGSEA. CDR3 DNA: TGCAGCGTTGAAGATCGCGCGGGTCGGACTGAAGCTTTCTTT. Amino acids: CSVEDRAGRTEAFF.

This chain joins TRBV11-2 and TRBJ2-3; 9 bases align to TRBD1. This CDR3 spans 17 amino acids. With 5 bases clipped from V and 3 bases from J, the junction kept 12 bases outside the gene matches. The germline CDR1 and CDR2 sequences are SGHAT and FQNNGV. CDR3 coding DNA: TGTGCCAGCAGCGCTCGTCTTCCGGGACAGGGAACAGATACGCAGTATTTT. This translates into CASSARLPGQGTDTQYF.

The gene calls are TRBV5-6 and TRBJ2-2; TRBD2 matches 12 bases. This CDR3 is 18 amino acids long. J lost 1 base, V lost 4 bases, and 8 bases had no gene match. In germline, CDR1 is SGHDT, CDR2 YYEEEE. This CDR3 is CASSPTSGGDLNTGELFF. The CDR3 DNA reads TGTGCCAGCAGCCCGACTAGCGGGGGCGACTTGAACACCGGGGAGCTGTTTTTT.

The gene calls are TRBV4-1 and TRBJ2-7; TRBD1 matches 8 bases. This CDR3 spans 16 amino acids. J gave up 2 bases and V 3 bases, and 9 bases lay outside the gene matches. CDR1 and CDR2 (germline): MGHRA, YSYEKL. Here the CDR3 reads CASSQTPGTGTYEQYF. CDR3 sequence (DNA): TGCGCCAGCAGCCAGACTCCCGGGACAGGCACCTACGAGCAGTACTTC.

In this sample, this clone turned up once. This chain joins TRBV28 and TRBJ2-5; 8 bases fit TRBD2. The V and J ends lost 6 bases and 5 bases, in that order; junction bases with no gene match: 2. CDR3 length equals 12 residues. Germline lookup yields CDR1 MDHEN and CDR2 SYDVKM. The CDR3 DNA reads TGTGCCAGCAGGGCGGGAGGTGAGACCCAGTACTTC. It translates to CASRAGGETQYF.

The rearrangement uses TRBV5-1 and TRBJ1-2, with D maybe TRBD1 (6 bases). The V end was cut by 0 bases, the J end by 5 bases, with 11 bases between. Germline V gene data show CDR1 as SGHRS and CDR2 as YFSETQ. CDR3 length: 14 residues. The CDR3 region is CASSLEQGRYGYTF. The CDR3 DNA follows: TGCGCCAGCAGCTTGGAACAGGGCCGGTATGGCTACACCTTC.

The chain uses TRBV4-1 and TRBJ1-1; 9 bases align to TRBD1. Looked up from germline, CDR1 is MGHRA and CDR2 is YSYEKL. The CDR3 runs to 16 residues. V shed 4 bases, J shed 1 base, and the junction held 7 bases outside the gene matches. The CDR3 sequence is CASSLLGTGRNTEAFF. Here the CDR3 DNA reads TGCGCCAGCAGCCTTCTCGGGACAGGGAGGAACACTGAAGCTTTCTTT.

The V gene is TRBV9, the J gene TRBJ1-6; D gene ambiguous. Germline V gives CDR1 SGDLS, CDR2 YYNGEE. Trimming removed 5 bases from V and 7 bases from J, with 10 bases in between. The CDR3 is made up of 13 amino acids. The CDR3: CASSSSQNSPLHF. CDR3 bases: TGTGCCAGCAGTTCCTCACAGAATTCACCCCTCCACTTT. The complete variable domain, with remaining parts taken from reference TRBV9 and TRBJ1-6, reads DSGVTQTPKHLITATGQRVTLRCSPRSGDLSVYWYQQSLDQGLQFLIQYYNGEERAKGNILERFSAQQFPDLHSELNLSSLELGDSALYFCASSSSQNSPLHFGNGTRLTVT.

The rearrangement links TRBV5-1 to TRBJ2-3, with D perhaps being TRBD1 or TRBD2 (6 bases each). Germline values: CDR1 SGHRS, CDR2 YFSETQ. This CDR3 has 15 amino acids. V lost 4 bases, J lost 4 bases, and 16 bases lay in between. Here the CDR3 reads CASSPPGGQADTQYF. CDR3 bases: TGCGCCAGCAGCCCGCCTGGGGGGCAGGCAGATACGCAGTATTTT.

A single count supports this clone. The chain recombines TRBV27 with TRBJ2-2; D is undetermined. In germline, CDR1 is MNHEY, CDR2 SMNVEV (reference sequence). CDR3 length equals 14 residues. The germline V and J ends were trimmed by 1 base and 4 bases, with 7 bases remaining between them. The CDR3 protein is CASSLWGTTGELFF. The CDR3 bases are TGTGCCAGCAGTTTATGGGGTACCACCGGGGAGCTGTTTTTT.

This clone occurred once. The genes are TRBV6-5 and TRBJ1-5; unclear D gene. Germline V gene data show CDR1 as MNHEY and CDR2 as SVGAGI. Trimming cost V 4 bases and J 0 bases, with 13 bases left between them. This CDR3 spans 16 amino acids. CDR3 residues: CASSSQGIYSNQPQHF. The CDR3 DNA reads TGTGCCAGCAGTTCACAAGGCATTTATAGCAATCAGCCCCAGCATTTT.

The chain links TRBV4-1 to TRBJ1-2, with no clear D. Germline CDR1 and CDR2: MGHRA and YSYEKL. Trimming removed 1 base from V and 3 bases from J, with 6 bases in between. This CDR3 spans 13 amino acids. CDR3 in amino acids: CASSQVGDYGYTF. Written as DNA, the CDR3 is TGCGCCAGCAGCCAAGTCGGGGACTATGGCTACACCTTC.

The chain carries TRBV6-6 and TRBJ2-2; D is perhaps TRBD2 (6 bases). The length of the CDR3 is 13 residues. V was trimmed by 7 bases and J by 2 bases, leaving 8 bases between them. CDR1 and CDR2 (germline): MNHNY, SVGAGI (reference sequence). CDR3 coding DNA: TGTGCCAGCAATAGCGGAAACACCGGGGAGCTGTTTTTT. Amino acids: CASNSGNTGELFF.

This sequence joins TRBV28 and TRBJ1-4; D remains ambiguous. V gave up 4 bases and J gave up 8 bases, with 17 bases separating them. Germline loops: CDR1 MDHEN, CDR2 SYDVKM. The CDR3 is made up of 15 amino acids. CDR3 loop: CASSSRHQEREKLFF. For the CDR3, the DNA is TGTGCCAGCAGTTCGCGACACCAGGAACGGGAAAAACTGTTTTTT.

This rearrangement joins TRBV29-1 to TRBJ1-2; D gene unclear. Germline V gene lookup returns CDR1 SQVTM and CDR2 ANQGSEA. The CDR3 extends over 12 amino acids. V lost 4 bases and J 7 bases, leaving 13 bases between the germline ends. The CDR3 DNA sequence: TGCAGCGTTGTGGGTGGTTCCCTTGGCTACACCTTC. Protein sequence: CSVVGGSLGYTF.

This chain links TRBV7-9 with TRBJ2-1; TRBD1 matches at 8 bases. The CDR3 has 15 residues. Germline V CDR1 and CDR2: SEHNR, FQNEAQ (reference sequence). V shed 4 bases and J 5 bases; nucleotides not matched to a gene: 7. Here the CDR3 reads CASSSTAGGNNEQFF. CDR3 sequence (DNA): TGTGCCAGCAGCTCTACAGCAGGGGGCAACAATGAGCAGTTCTTC.

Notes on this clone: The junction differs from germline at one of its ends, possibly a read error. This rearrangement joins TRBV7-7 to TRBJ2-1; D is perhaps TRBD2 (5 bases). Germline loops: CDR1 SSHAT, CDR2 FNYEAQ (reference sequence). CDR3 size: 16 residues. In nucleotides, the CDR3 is TGTGCTAGCAGCTTAATCGATGGCGGGCCTAACAATGAGCAGTTCTTC. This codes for CASSLIDGGPNNEQFF.

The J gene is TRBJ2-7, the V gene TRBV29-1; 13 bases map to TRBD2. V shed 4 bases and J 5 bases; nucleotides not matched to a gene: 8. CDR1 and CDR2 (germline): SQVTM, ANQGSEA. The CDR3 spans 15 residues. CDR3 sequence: CSVGTSGSPLHEQYF. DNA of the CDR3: TGCAGCGTTGGGACTAGCGGGAGTCCTCTCCACGAGCAGTACTTC.

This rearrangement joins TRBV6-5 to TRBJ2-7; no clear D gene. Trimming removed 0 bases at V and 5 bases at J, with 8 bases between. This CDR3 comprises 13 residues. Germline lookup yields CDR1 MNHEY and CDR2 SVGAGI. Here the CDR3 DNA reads TGTGCCAGCAGTTACTCGAACTGGAACGAGCAGTACTTC. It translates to CASSYSNWNEQYF.

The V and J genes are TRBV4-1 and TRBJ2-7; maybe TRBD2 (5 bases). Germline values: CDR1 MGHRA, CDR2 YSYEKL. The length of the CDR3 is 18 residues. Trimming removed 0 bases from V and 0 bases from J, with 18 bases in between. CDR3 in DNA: TGCGCCAGCAGCCAAGATTCCACCGGACGGGGAAGCTCCTACGAGCAGTACTTC. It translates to CASSQDSTGRGSSYEQYF.

For the CDR3, the DNA is TGTGCCAGCAGCGGACAGGGAATCACCTACGAGCAGTACTTC. Its protein is CASSGQGITYEQYF. The chain links TRBV6-4 to TRBJ2-7; 8 bases agree with TRBD1. This CDR3 region has 14 residues. Per germline, CDR1 MRHNA and CDR2 SNTAGT. J was trimmed by 2 bases and V by 6 bases; bases with no gene match: 6.

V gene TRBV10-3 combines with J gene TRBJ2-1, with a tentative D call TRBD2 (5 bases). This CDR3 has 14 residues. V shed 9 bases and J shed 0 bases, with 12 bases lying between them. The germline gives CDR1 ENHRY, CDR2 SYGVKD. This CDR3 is CAITDSVSYNEQFF. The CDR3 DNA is TGTGCCATTACGGACTCCGTCTCCTACAATGAGCAGTTCTTC.

In DNA form, the CDR3 reads TGTGCCAGCAGTTACCAGGGCTCCCCCACTGAAGCTTTCTTT. Translating it yields CASSYQGSPTEAFF. The genes are TRBV6-6 and TRBJ1-1, with D tentatively TRBD1 (5 bases). Trimming pared 2 bases from V and 4 bases from J, leaving 11 bases between. This CDR3 comprises 14 residues. Per the germline V gene, CDR1 is MNHNY and CDR2 is SVGAGI (reference sequence).

The CDR3 sequence: CASSYGRGNYGYTF. CDR3 bases: TGTGCCAGCAGTTACGGCAGGGGGAACTATGGCTACACCTTC. The rearrangement links TRBV6-5 to TRBJ1-2; 7 positions match TRBD1. Germline values: CDR1 MNHEY, CDR2 SVGAGI. This CDR3 comprises 14 residues. The ends lost 2 bases at V and 2 bases at J; junction bases unmatched: 2.

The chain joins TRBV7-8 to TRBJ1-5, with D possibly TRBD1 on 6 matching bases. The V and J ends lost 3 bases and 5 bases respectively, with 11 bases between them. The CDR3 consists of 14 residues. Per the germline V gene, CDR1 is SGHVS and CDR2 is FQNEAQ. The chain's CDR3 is CASSFEDSYQPQHF. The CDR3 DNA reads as TGTGCCAGCAGCTTCGAGGACAGTTATCAGCCCCAGCATTTT.

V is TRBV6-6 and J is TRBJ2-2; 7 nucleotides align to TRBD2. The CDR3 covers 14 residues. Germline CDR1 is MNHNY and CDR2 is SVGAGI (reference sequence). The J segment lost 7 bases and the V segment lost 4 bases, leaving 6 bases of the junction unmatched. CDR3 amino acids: CASSSAGAVGELFF. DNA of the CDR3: TGTGCCAGCAGTTCGGCGGGAGCGGTCGGGGAGCTGTTTTTT.